Following are 26 T cell receptor beta chains from one sample sequenced in a study of blood T cell repertoires in COVID-19. TCRdb's table, derived via immunoSEQ multiplex PCR, lists solely in-frame clones and lacks some. The data show around 25,000 clones, around 70% seen once. The sequenced sample consisted of peripheral blood. These receptors were taken from a woman older than 75 with acute or convalescent COVID-19.

The rearrangement uses TRBV5-1 and TRBJ1-4, with D tentatively TRBD1 (6 bases). Germline V gene lookup returns CDR1 SGHRS and CDR2 YFSETQ. This CDR3 has 14 residues. Trimming left V 2 bases short and J 2 bases short, with 7 bases between. The CDR3 DNA reads as TGCGCCAGCAGCTTTACAGGGACTAATGAAAAACTGTTTTTT. Its protein is CASSFTGTNEKLFF. Combining the CDR3 with reference TRBV5-1 and TRBJ1-4 gives the whole variable domain KAGVTQTPRYLIKTRGQQVTLSCSPISGHRSVSWYQQTPGQGLQFLFEYFSETQRNKGNFPGRFSGRQFSNSRSEMNVSTLELGDSALYLCASSFTGTNEKLFFGSGTQLSVL.

This clone occurred a few times. The chain joins TRBV7-2 to TRBJ2-7; 9 positions match TRBD1. This CDR3 has 16 residues. Germline V gives CDR1 SGHTA, CDR2 FQGNSA. Losses at the gene ends were 6 bases for V and 4 bases for J; bases not matched to a gene: 13. CDR3 nucleotide sequence: TGTGCCAGCAGTATAGACAGGGGGGGCCTCAGGTACGAGCAGTACTTC. It encodes CASSIDRGGLRYEQYF. Combining the CDR3 with reference TRBV7-2 and TRBJ2-7 gives the whole variable domain GAGVSQSPSNKVTEKGKDVELRCDPISGHTALYWYRQSLGQGLEFLIYFQGNSAPDKSGLPSDRFSAERTGGSVSTLTIQRTQQEDSAVYLCASSIDRGGLRYEQYFGPGTRLTVT.

The chain combines TRBV30 with TRBJ1-3, with 10 bases matching TRBD1. The V segment lost 4 bases and the J segment 0 bases; nucleotides outside the gene matches: 6. The CDR3 contains 16 residues. Germline V gives CDR1 GTSNPN, CDR2 SVGIG (reference sequence). In nucleotides, the CDR3 is TGTGCCTGGAACCCGGACAGGGGGTTCTCTGGAAACACCATATATTTT. This encodes CAWNPDRGFSGNTIYF.

The rearrangement links TRBV5-4 to TRBJ2-1; 9 nucleotides align to TRBD2. J was trimmed by 4 bases and V by 4 bases; bases with no gene match: 9. Germline V gives CDR1 SGHNT, CDR2 YYREEE (reference sequence). CDR3 length equals 16 residues. CDR3 sequence: CASSRTSDGRYNEQFF. CDR3 nucleotides: TGTGCCAGCAGCCGGACTAGCGATGGGCGTTACAATGAGCAGTTCTTC.

The chain carries TRBV4-3 and TRBJ1-4; 7 bases match TRBD1. The CDR3 loop spans 16 amino acids. V shed 0 bases, J shed 4 bases, and the junction held 5 bases outside the gene matches. Germline CDR1 LGHNA, CDR2 YSLEER. The CDR3 DNA reads as TGCGCCAGCAGCCAAGATTTCGGGGACAGTAATGAAAAACTGTTTTTT. As protein: CASSQDFGDSNEKLFF.

This chain links TRBV3-1 (or the pseudogene TRBV3-2) with TRBJ1-4, with TRBD1 matching 7 bases. J gave up 8 bases and V 4 bases, and 10 bases lay outside the gene matches. The V gene's germline CDR1 is LGHDT and CDR2 YNNKEL (reference sequence). This CDR3 is 15 amino acids long. CDR3 sequence: CASSPGRQGGEKLFF. The CDR3 DNA reads as TGTGCCAGCAGCCCCGGACGACAGGGAGGCGAAAAACTGTTTTTT.

CDR3 in amino acids: CASSLRAGADTGYEQYF. CDR3 DNA: TGTGCCAGCAGCTTAAGGGCGGGTGCCGATACGGGGTACGAGCAGTACTTC. The chain combines TRBV7-2 with TRBJ2-7, with D perhaps TRBD2 (5 bases). The ends were cut back, 2 bases at V and 4 bases at J, with 21 bases in the middle. The CDR3 extends over 17 amino acids. Germline values: CDR1 SGHTA, CDR2 FQGNSA.

This clone is deemed medium-sized. One junction end disagrees with the germline gene, perhaps due to a read error. This chain links TRBV7-7 with TRBJ2-5, with TRBD2 as a possible D gene (8 bases). Germline CDR1 and CDR2: SSHAT and FNYEAQ (reference sequence). This CDR3 spans 15 amino acids. CDR3 coding DNA: TGTGCTAGCAGTCGACGGGAGGGGGCTGGAGAGACCCAGTACTTC. Amino acid sequence: CASSRREGAGETQYF.

Only one count was recorded for this clone. The gene calls are TRBV4-2 and TRBJ2-7, with D perhaps matching TRBD1 (7 bases). The V gene lost 0 bases and the J gene lost 7 bases, with 13 bases spanning the gap. The CDR3 sequence is 14 residues long. CDR1 is LGHNA, CDR2 YNFKEQ, per germline. The CDR3 sequence: CASSQDRGVGEQYF. The CDR3 bases are TGTGCCAGCAGCCAAGACAGGGGGGTTGGGGAGCAGTACTTC.

V is TRBV7-2 and J is TRBJ2-7; tentative D call: TRBD1 (5 bases). Trimming left V 4 bases short and J 6 bases short, with 13 bases between. Germline V gene lookup returns CDR1 SGHTA and CDR2 FQGNSA. The CDR3 has 13 amino acids. The CDR3 here is CASSSGVGAEQYF. CDR3 DNA sequence: TGTGCCAGCAGCTCTGGGGTAGGGGCCGAGCAGTACTTC.

Note on this clone: One junction end does not reproduce the germline sequence, and a read error may be involved. The chain employs TRBV7-7 and TRBJ2-5; D perhaps matches TRBD2 (6 bases). This CDR3 spans 15 amino acids. Germline V gene lookup returns CDR1 SSHAT and CDR2 FNYEAQ (reference sequence). CDR3 DNA sequence: TGTGCTAGCAGCCAATCGGACTACGTCCAAGAGACCCAGTACTTC. It codes for CASSQSDYVQETQYF.

V is TRBV2 and J is TRBJ1-2; 10 bases agree with TRBD1. The J segment lost 4 bases and the V segment lost 4 bases, leaving 6 bases of the junction unmatched. Germline CDR1 is SNHLY and CDR2 is FYNNEI. CDR3 length: 15 amino acids. DNA for the CDR3: TGTGCCAGCAGTGGGGGGACAGGGGACCCCTATGGCTACACCTTC. It encodes CASSGGTGDPYGYTF.

V gene TRBV2 combines with J gene TRBJ2-7, with TRBD2 identical over 7 bases. Losses at the gene ends were 2 bases for V and 2 bases for J; bases not matched to a gene: 0. This CDR3 comprises 13 residues. CDR1 and CDR2 from the germline V gene are SNHLY and FYNNEI. CDR3 sequence reads: CASSERGAYEQYF. The CDR3 nucleotides read TGTGCCAGCAGTGAACGGGGGGCCTACGAGCAGTACTTC.

This chain uses TRBV7-2 with TRBJ1-3, with TRBD1 matching over 9 bases. CDR3 length: 13 amino acids. J was trimmed by 4 bases and V by 9 bases; bases with no gene match: 4. CDR1 is SGHTA, CDR2 FQGNSA, per germline. The CDR3 spells CASGTGTGNTIYF. The DNA of the CDR3 is TGTGCCAGTGGGACAGGGACAGGAAACACCATATATTTT.

The rearrangement uses TRBV5-4 and TRBJ2-7; D is possibly TRBD1 (6 bases). With 5 bases removed from V and 0 bases from J, the gap between germline ends came to 12 bases. The germline gives CDR1 SGHNT, CDR2 YYREEE (reference sequence). The CDR3 is made up of 14 amino acids. CDR3 loop: CASRSDRASYEQYF. The CDR3 DNA follows: TGTGCCAGCAGATCGGACAGAGCCTCCTACGAGCAGTACTTC.

The chain is built from TRBV10-3 and TRBJ1-1, with 8 nucleotides matching TRBD1. The CDR3 spans 14 residues. The trim removed 0 bases at V and 4 bases at J, leaving 1 base unmatched. Germline lookup yields CDR1 ENHRY and CDR2 SYGVKD. In DNA form, the CDR3 reads TGTGCCATCAGTGAGTCTACAGGGGGCACTGAAGCTTTCTTT. It is translated as CAISESTGGTEAFF.

The rearrangement links TRBV30 to TRBJ1-5; D is uncertain. V was cut by 0 bases and J by 7 bases, with 13 bases left in between. Germline-derived CDR1 and CDR2 are GTSNPN and SVGIG (reference sequence). This CDR3 has 14 amino acids. CDR3 residues: CAWSVPGFGQPQHF. The CDR3, as DNA: TGTGCCTGGAGTGTACCCGGGTTTGGGCAGCCCCAGCATTTT.

This clone appeared a single time. The chain employs TRBV5-4 and TRBJ2-7, with TRBD1 matching over 12 bases. From germline, CDR1 is SGHNT and CDR2 YYREEE (reference sequence). This CDR3 region has 15 residues. V shed 4 bases and J 3 bases; nucleotides not matched to a gene: 5. The CDR3 is CASSRGTGGRYEQYF. The CDR3 DNA follows: TGTGCCAGCAGCCGAGGGACAGGGGGCCGCTACGAGCAGTACTTC.

This clone has a handful of counts. V usage is TRBV28 and J usage is TRBJ2-1; maybe TRBD1 (5 bases). This CDR3 comprises 14 residues. V was pared by 6 bases and J by 1 base, with 10 bases between. The V gene's germline CDR1 is MDHEN and CDR2 SYDVKM. CDR3 bases: TGTGCCAGCAGACGGGCAGGGTCCTACAATGAGCAGTTCTTC. Translation gives CASRRAGSYNEQFF.

This clone was seen more than once but under ten times. The chain combines TRBV6-2 or TRBV6-3 with TRBJ2-7, with 8 bases that match TRBD1. The germline CDR1 and CDR2 sequences are MNHEY and SVGEGT. There are 16 residues in the CDR3. J gave up 2 bases and V 2 bases, and 8 bases lay outside the gene matches. For the CDR3, the DNA is TGTGCCAGCAGTTACCCGCCCGGGACAGGCCCCTACGAGCAGTACTTC. Translating it yields CASSYPPGTGPYEQYF.

This clone occurred once. The J gene is TRBJ1-1, the V gene TRBV29-1; 7 bases map to TRBD1. The V gene's germline CDR1 is SQVTM and CDR2 ANQGSEA. CDR3 length equals 12 residues. V lost 6 bases, J lost 3 bases, and 4 bases stayed unmatched. CDR3 nucleotides: TGCAGCGTGCGTCAGGGGGACACTGAAGCTTTCTTT. Encoded protein: CSVRQGDTEAFF.

The chain links TRBV30 to TRBJ1-2; maybe TRBD1 (5 bases). V lost 0 bases and J 8 bases, leaving 16 bases between the germline ends. This CDR3 contains 14 residues. Germline assignment: CDR1 GTSNPN and CDR2 SVGIG (reference sequence). CDR3 loop: CAWSVYAGGSGYTF. CDR3 sequence (DNA): TGTGCCTGGAGTGTATATGCGGGGGGGAGCGGCTACACCTTC.

Relative to its sample, this clone is medium-sized. The V call is TRBV5-6, the J call TRBJ1-2, with 12 bases fitting TRBD1. Germline V gene lookup returns CDR1 SGHDT and CDR2 YYEEEE. The CDR3 consists of 17 residues. Losses at the gene ends were 0 bases for V and 6 bases for J; bases not matched to a gene: 9. The CDR3 loop reads CASSLVGGDRGLHGYTF. Here the CDR3 DNA reads TGTGCCAGCAGCTTGGTCGGAGGGGACAGGGGGCTTCATGGCTACACCTTC.

The chain carries TRBV4-1 and TRBJ1-5, with D possibly being TRBD1 (5 bases). CDR3 size: 14 residues. V was trimmed by 6 bases and J by 3 bases, leaving 12 bases between them. Germline V gene lookup returns CDR1 MGHRA and CDR2 YSYEKL. This chain's CDR3 is CASSSEQVNQPQHF. The CDR3 DNA sequence: TGCGCCAGCAGTAGTGAACAGGTCAATCAGCCCCAGCATTTT.

The V gene is TRBV9, the J gene TRBJ1-3; TRBD1 is a possible D gene (5 bases). Germline-derived CDR1 and CDR2 are SGDLS and YYNGEE. V was clipped by 1 base and J by 8 bases, with 13 bases between them. The CDR3 is made up of 14 amino acids. The CDR3 loop reads CASSVSWGVDTIYF. The CDR3 bases are TGTGCCAGCAGCGTATCATGGGGCGTAGACACCATATATTTT.

The chain combines TRBV3-1 (or the pseudogene TRBV3-2) with TRBJ2-1; the match to TRBD2 covers 7 bases. This CDR3 spans 14 amino acids. V was clipped by 5 bases and J by 4 bases; unmatched bases: 5. Germline V lookup: CDR1 LGHDT, CDR2 YNNKEL (reference sequence). DNA for the CDR3: TGTGCCAGCAGCTGGGAGGGCCTTTACAATGAGCAGTTCTTC. The encoded protein is CASSWEGLYNEQFF.